Ten or more counts support the clone carrying this T cell receptor (beta chain). The entry originates in a study of regulatory T cells in long-lasting Graves disease. Library construction for TCR beta used iRepertoire HTBI primers and Arm-PCR of CDR3 regions. TCRdb redid the calling of the multiplex PCR reads with MiXCR, one entry per CDR3 protein. This table holds about 290,000 distinct CDR3 sequences, around 23% found once. The time point was: persistent/refractory GD, antithyroid drugs over 5 years with positive TRAb. Extracted PBMC RNA gave rise to the TCR library. The germline gives CDR1 MDHEN, CDR2 SYDVKM. The CDR3 runs to 13 residues. V gave up 7 bases and J gave up 0 bases, with 9 bases separating them.

The TCR sequence derives from a female donor with Graves disease. V usage is TRBV28 and J usage is TRBJ2-5, with D uncertain. Specimen: peripheral blood mononuclear cells (PBMCs), collected when the disease was refractory, from a patient treated with antithyroid drugs. CDR3 loop: CASISAYQETQYF. The CDR3 bases are TGTGCCAGCATTTCGGCTTACCAAGAGACCCAGTACTTC. Full variable domain (remainder filled in from reference TRBV28 and TRBJ2-5): DVKVTQSSRYLVKRTGEKVFLECVQDMDHENMFWYRQDPGLGLRLIYFSYDVKMKEKGDIPEGYSVSREKKERFSLILESASTNQTSMYLCASISAYQETQYFGPGTRLLVL.